A single T cell receptor (beta chain) is shown here with its context. Its target is not known. Healthy bone marrow donors made up the donor group. This specimen comes from a study of cytomegalovirus exposure and HLA in healthy donors. Germline loops: CDR1 SNHLY, CDR2 FYNNEI. The CDR3 spans 14 residues. V shed 5 bases and J 7 bases; nucleotides not matched to a gene: 10. 60 Vbeta and 13 Jbeta primers were used in PCR. Assay used: immunoSEQ multiplex PCR; TCRdb lists only in-frame clones, some missing. The sample contains some 150,000 clones, under 80% of which appear only once. General study points: The study flagged around 150 TCR beta chains as cytomegalovirus-associated. In all likelihood, a cluster of highly shared sequence variants was a sequencing artifact.

The sample was PBMCs. The V call is TRBV2, the J call TRBJ2-7, with 8 bases matching TRBD2. This TCR came from a man in his forties or fifties in good health and CMV-seronegative. The CDR3 is CASSPAGDPREQYF. As DNA, the CDR3 is TGTGCCAGCAGTCCAGCGGGGGACCCTAGGGAGCAGTACTTC.